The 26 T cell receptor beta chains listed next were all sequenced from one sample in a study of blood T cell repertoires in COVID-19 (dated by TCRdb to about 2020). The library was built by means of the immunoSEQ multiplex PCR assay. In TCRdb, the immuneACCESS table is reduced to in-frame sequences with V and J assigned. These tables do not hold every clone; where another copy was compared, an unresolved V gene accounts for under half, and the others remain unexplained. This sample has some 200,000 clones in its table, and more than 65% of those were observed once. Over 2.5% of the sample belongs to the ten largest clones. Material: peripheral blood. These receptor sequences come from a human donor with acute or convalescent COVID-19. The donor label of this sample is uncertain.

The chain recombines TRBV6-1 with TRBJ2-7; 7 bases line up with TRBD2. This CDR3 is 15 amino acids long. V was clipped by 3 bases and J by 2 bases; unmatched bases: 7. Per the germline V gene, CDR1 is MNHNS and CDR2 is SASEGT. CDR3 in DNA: TGTGCCAGCAGTGACAAAGCGGGATCACCCTACGAGCAGTACTTC. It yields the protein CASSDKAGSPYEQYF.

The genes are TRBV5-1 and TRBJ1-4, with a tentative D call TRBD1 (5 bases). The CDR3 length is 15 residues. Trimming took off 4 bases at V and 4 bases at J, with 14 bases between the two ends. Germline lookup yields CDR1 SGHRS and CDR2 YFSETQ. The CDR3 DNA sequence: TGCGCCAGCAGCGACCCAGGGTCGGGTAATGAAAAACTGTTTTTT. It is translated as CASSDPGSGNEKLFF.

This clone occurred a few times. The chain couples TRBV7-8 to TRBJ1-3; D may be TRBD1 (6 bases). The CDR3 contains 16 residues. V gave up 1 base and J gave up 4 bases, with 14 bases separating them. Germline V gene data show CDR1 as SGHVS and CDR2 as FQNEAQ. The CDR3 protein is CASSLGDRTVGNTIYF. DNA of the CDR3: TGTGCCAGCAGCTTAGGCGACAGGACCGTGGGAAACACCATATATTTT.

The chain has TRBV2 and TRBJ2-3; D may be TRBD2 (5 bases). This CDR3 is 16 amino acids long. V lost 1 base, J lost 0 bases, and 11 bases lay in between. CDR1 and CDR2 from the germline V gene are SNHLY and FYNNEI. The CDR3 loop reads CASSEGTQISTDTQYF. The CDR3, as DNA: TGTGCCAGCAGTGAAGGGACTCAGATTAGCACAGATACGCAGTATTTT.

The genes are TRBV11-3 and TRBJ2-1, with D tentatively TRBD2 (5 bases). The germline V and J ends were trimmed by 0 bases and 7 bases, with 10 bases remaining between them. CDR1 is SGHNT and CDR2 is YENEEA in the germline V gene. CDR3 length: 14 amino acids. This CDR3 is CASSLEASSNEQFF. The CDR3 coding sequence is TGTGCCAGCAGCTTAGAGGCTAGCTCGAATGAGCAGTTCTTC.

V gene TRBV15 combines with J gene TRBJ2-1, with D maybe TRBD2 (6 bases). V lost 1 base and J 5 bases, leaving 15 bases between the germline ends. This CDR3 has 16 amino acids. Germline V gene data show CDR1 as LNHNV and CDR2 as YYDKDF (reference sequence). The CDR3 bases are TGTGCCACCAGCAGAGTCTCCGGGACTCTCCACAATGAGCAGTTCTTC. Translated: CATSRVSGTLHNEQFF.

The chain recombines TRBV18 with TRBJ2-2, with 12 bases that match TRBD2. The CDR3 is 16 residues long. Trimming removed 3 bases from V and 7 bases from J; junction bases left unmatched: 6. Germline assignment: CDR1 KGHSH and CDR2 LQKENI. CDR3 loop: CASSPRTSGTDGELFF. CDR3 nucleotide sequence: TGTGCCAGCTCACCCAGGACTAGCGGGACGGACGGGGAGCTGTTTTTT.

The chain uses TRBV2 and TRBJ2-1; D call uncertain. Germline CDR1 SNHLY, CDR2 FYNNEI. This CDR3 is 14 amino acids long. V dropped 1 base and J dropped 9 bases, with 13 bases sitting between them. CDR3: CASSEGAGPREQFF. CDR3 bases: TGTGCCAGCAGTGAAGGCGCAGGCCCCCGTGAGCAGTTCTTC. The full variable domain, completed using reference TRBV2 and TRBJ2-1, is EPEVTQTPSHQVTQMGQEVILRCVPISNHLYFYWYRQILGQKVEFLVSFYNNEISEKSEIFDDQFSVERPDGSNFTLKIRSTKLEDSAMYFCASSEGAGPREQFFGPGTRLTVL.

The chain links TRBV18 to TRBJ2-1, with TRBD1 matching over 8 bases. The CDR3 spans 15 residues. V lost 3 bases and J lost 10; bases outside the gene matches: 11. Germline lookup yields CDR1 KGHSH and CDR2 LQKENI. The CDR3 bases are TGTGCCAGCTCACCCCCTGGACAGGGCAGGGGGGAGCAGTTCTTC. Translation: CASSPPGQGRGEQFF.

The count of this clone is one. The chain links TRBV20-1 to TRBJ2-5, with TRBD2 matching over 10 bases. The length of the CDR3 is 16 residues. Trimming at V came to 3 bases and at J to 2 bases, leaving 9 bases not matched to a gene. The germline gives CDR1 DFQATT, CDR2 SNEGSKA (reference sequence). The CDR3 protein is CSASLAGASMQETQYF. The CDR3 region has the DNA TGCAGTGCTAGTCTAGCGGGGGCTAGTATGCAAGAGACCCAGTACTTC.

The DNA for the CDR3 is TGTGCCAGCCGGATGCGGGATACAGGGGCCGGGGAGCTGTTTTTT. It yields the protein CASRMRDTGAGELFF. The rearrangement joins TRBV6-5 to TRBJ2-2; D is perhaps TRBD1 (7 bases). Trimming removed 8 bases at V and 6 bases at J, with 19 bases between. The CDR3 totals 15 residues. Per the germline V gene, CDR1 is MNHEY and CDR2 is SVGAGI.

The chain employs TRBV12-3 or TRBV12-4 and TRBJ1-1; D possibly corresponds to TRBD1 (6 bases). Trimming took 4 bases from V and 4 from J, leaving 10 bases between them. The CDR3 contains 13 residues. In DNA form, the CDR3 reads TGTGCCAGCAGTTACAGGGAACTCACTGAAGCTTTCTTT. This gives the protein CASSYRELTEAFF.

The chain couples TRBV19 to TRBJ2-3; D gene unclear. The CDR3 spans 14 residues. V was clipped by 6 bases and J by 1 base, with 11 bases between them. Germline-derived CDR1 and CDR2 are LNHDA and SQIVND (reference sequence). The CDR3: CASSESGGTDTQYF. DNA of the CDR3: TGTGCCAGTAGCGAATCCGGAGGCACAGATACGCAGTATTTT.

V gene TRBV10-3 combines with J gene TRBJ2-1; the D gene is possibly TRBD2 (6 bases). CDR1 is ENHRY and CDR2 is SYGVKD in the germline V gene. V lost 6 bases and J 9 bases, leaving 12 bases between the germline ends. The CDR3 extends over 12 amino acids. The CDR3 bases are TGTGCCATCAGCCAGACTAGGGCTGAGCAGTTCTTC. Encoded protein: CAISQTRAEQFF.

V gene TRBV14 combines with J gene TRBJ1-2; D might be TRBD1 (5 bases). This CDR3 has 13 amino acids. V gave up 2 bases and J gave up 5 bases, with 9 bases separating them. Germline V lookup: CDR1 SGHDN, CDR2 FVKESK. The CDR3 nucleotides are TGTGCCAGCAGCCAAAGAAAGGGGTATGGCTACACCTTC. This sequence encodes CASSQRKGYGYTF.

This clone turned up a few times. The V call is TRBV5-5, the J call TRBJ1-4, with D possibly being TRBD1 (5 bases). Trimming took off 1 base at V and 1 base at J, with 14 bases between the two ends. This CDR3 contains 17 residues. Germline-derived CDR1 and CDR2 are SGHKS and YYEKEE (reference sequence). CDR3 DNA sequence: TGTGCCAGCAGCTTGTGGCTGAAAGGGGAAACTAATGAAAAACTGTTTTTT. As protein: CASSLWLKGETNEKLFF.

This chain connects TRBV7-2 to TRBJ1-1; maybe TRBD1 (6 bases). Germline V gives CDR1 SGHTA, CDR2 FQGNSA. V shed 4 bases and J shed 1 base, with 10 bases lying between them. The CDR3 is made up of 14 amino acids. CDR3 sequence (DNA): TGTGCCAGCAGCTCCCGAGGGGGGAACACTGAAGCTTTCTTT. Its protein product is CASSSRGGNTEAFF.

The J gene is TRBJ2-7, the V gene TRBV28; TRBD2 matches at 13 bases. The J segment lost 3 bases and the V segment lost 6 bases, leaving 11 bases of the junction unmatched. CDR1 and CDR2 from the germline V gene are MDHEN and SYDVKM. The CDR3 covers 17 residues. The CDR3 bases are TGTGCCAGCAGACCGGGACTAGCGGGAAACGTACGCTACGAGCAGTACTTC. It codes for CASRPGLAGNVRYEQYF.

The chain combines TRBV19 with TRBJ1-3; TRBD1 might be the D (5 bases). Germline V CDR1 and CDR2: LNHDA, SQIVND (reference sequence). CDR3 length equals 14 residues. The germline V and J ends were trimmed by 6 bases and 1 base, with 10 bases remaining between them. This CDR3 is CASSRRGSGNTIYF. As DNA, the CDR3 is TGTGCCAGTAGCCGAAGGGGTTCTGGAAACACCATATATTTT.

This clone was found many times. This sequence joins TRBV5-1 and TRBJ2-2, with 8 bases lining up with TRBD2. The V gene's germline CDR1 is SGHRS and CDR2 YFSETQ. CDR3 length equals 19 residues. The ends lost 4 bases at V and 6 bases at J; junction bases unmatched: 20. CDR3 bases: TGCGCCAGCAGCCCACAGTCCCCTTGGAGCGGGAGATGGGCCGGGGAGCTGTTTTTT. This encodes CASSPQSPWSGRWAGELFF.

CDR3 sequence (DNA): TGCGCCAGCAGCGCCGGACAGGGGGCGTCCTCTCGGGAGACCCAGTACTTC. It codes for CASSAGQGASSRETQYF. The chain links TRBV5-1 to TRBJ2-5; 11 nucleotides agree with TRBD1. Trimming at V came to 4 bases and at J to 5 bases, leaving 13 bases not matched to a gene. This CDR3 region has 17 residues. Germline V gene data show CDR1 as SGHRS and CDR2 as YFSETQ. Filled out from reference TRBV5-1 and TRBJ2-5, the complete variable domain reads KAGVTQTPRYLIKTRGQQVTLSCSPISGHRSVSWYQQTPGQGLQFLFEYFSETQRNKGNFPGRFSGRQFSNSRSEMNVSTLELGDSALYLCASSAGQGASSRETQYFGPGTRLLVL.

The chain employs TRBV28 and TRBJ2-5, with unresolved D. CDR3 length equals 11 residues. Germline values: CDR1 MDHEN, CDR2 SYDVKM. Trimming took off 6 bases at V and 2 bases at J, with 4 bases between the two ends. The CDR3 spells CASRTQETQYF. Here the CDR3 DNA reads TGTGCCAGCAGAACACAAGAGACCCAGTACTTC. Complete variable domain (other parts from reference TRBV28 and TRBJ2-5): DVKVTQSSRYLVKRTGEKVFLECVQDMDHENMFWYRQDPGLGLRLIYFSYDVKMKEKGDIPEGYSVSREKKERFSLILESASTNQTSMYLCASRTQETQYFGPGTRLLVL.

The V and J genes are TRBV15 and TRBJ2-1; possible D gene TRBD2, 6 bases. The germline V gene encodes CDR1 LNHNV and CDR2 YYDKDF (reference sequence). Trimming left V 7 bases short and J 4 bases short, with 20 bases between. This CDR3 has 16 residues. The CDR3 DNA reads TGTGCCACCACCACGAGGGTCGTGGGGGGTTACAATGAGCAGTTCTTC. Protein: CATTTRVVGGYNEQFF. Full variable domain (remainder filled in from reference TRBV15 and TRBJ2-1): DAMVIQNPRYQVTQFGKPVTLSCSQTLNHNVMYWYQQKSSQAPKLLFHYYDKDFNNEADTPDNFQSRRPNTSFCFLDIRSPGLGDTAMYLCATTTRVVGGYNEQFFGPGTRLTVL.

DNA for the CDR3: TGTGCCTGGAGTCCCTCCACAGATACGCAGTATTTT. This encodes CAWSPSTDTQYF. The rearrangement uses TRBV30 and TRBJ2-3; D is unresolved. The CDR3 runs 12 residues. Germline V gives CDR1 GTSNPN, CDR2 SVGIG (reference sequence). Trimming removed 2 bases at V and 2 bases at J, with 5 bases between.

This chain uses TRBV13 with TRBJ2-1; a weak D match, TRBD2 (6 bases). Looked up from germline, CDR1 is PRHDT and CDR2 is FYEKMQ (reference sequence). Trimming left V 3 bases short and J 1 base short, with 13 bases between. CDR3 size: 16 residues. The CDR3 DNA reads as TGTGCCAGCAGCTTCACCGGGACTTTTTCCTACAATGAGCAGTTCTTC. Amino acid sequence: CASSFTGTFSYNEQFF.

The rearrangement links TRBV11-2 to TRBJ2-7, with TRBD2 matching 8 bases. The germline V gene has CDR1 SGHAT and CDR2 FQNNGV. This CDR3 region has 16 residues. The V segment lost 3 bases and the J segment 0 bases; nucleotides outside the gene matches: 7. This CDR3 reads CASSFQSGGFSYEQYF. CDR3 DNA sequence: TGTGCCAGCAGCTTCCAGAGCGGGGGCTTCTCCTACGAGCAGTACTTC.